A selection of T cell receptor beta chains follows, all from one sample in a study of Ad26.COV2.S vaccination and SARS-CoV-2 variants. Some clones are missing from TCRdb's copy, which holds only in-frame ones; the method was immunoSEQ multiplex PCR. The sample yields about 680,000 clones, 70% to 90% seen once. This material consisted of peripheral blood, taken in a trial of Ad26.COV2.S vaccine versus placebo. Receptors were obtained from a person aged 18-65 years who received the Ad26.COV2.S COVID-19 vaccine or a placebo. CDR3s include the opening cysteine and the closing phenylalanine or tryptophan. D genes are given only for firm matches. Clone size is shown for a subset of rows, as once, few, many or a class of expanded clone.

v_call: TRBV3-1/TRBV3-2; clone_size: NA; d_call: NA; j_call: TRBJ2-5; cdr3_aa: CASSQVVEETQYF; cdr3_nt: TGTGCCAGCAGCCAAGTCGTAGAAGAGACCCAGTACTTC
v_call: TRBV5-1; clone_size: NA; d_call: NA; j_call: TRBJ2-7; cdr3_aa: CASSLDGYEQYF; cdr3_nt: TGCGCCAGCAGCTTGGACGGATACGAGCAGTACTTC
v_call: TRBV7-2; clone_size: NA; d_call: NA; j_call: TRBJ2-7; cdr3_aa: CASSLAPLLYEQYF; cdr3_nt: TGTGCCAGCAGCTTAGCCCCCCTTCTATACGAGCAGTACTTC
v_call: TRBV19; clone_size: NA; d_call: TRBD2; j_call: TRBJ2-4; cdr3_aa: CASSISPPGLAGLEKNIQYF; cdr3_nt: TGTGCCAGTAGTATTTCCCCTCCGGGACTAGCGGGACTCGAGAAAAACATTCAGTACTTC
v_call: TRBV3-1/TRBV3-2; clone_size: few; d_call: NA; j_call: TRBJ2-5; cdr3_aa: CASSQTREETQYF; cdr3_nt: TGTGCCAGCAGCCAAACTCGTGAGGAGACCCAGTACTTC
v_call: TRBV13; clone_size: once; d_call: NA; j_call: TRBJ1-3; cdr3_aa: CASSLGGNSGNTIYF; cdr3_nt: TGTGCCAGCAGTTTAGGTGGAAACTCTGGAAACACCATATATTTT
v_call: TRBV11-3; clone_size: once; d_call: NA; j_call: TRBJ2-5; cdr3_aa: CASSLDGRSQYF; cdr3_nt: TGTGCCAGCAGCTTAGACGGGCGGTCCCAGTACTTC
v_call: TRBV9; clone_size: NA; d_call: NA; j_call: TRBJ1-2; cdr3_aa: CASSAMGWFTF; cdr3_nt: TGTGCCAGCAGCGCAATGGGTTGGTTCACCTTC
v_call: TRBV24-1; clone_size: once; d_call: TRBD2; j_call: TRBJ2-5; cdr3_aa: CATSDTTSGRGDQETQYF; cdr3_nt: TGTGCCACCAGTGACACGACTAGCGGGAGGGGAGACCAAGAGACCCAGTACTTC
v_call: TRBV5-1; clone_size: once; d_call: TRBD2; j_call: TRBJ2-3; cdr3_aa: CASSANGLAGQADTQYF; cdr3_nt: TGCGCCAGCAGCGCGAACGGACTAGCGGGACAGGCAGATACGCAGTATTTT
v_call: TRBV27; clone_size: NA; d_call: TRBD1; j_call: TRBJ1-2; cdr3_aa: CASSSSPSGTGVHGYTF; cdr3_nt: TGTGCCAGCAGTTCGTCGCCTTCGGGAACAGGGGTTCATGGCTACACCTTC
v_call: TRBV5-1; clone_size: NA; d_call: NA; j_call: TRBJ2-2; cdr3_aa: CASSLYLAGTYTGELFF; cdr3_nt: TGCGCCAGCAGTTTGTATTTGGCGGGGACCTACACCGGGGAGCTGTTTTTT
v_call: TRBV2; clone_size: NA; d_call: NA; j_call: TRBJ2-3; cdr3_aa: CASTESQGDTDTQYF; cdr3_nt: TGTGCCAGCACCGAAAGTCAGGGAGATACAGATACGCAGTATTTT
v_call: TRBV7-9; clone_size: once; d_call: NA; j_call: TRBJ2-7; cdr3_aa: CASSPRTAYEQYF; cdr3_nt: TGTGCCAGCAGCCCCCGGACAGCCTACGAGCAGTACTTC
v_call: TRBV3-1/TRBV3-2; clone_size: NA; d_call: NA; j_call: TRBJ1-4; cdr3_aa: CASSQVDSHGDEKLFF; cdr3_nt: TGTGCCAGCAGCCAAGTTGACTCCCACGGGGATGAAAAACTGTTTTTT
v_call: TRBV5-6; clone_size: NA; d_call: NA; j_call: TRBJ1-1; cdr3_aa: CASSLDYTMNTEAFF; cdr3_nt: TGTGCCAGCAGCTTGGATTACACCATGAACACTGAAGCTTTCTTT
v_call: TRBV9; clone_size: NA; d_call: TRBD2; j_call: TRBJ2-3; cdr3_aa: CASTERGGTDTQYF; cdr3_nt: TGTGCCAGCACGGAGCGGGGGGGCACAGATACGCAGTATTTT
v_call: TRBV5-4; clone_size: NA; d_call: TRBD2; j_call: TRBJ2-1; cdr3_aa: CASSLGGGRALYEQFF; cdr3_nt: TGTGCCAGCAGCTTGGGAGGCGGGAGGGCCCTCTATGAGCAGTTCTTC
v_call: TRBV5-1; clone_size: NA; d_call: NA; j_call: TRBJ2-7; cdr3_aa: CASSLDGSLYEQYF; cdr3_nt: TGCGCCAGCAGCTTGGACGGGAGTCTCTACGAGCAGTACTTC
v_call: TRBV30; clone_size: NA; d_call: TRBD2; j_call: TRBJ2-7; cdr3_aa: CAWSLASGTYEQYF; cdr3_nt: TGTGCCTGGAGTTTGGCTAGCGGGACGTACGAGCAGTACTTC
v_call: TRBV19; clone_size: few; d_call: TRBD1; j_call: TRBJ1-1; cdr3_aa: CASRLQGRTEAFF; cdr3_nt: TGTGCCAGTAGATTACAGGGGAGGACTGAAGCTTTCTTT
v_call: TRBV9; clone_size: NA; d_call: NA; j_call: TRBJ2-7; cdr3_aa: CASSVGEVRGYEQYF; cdr3_nt: TGTGCCAGCAGCGTAGGGGAAGTAAGGGGGTACGAGCAGTACTTC
v_call: TRBV11-2; clone_size: NA; d_call: NA; j_call: TRBJ2-3; cdr3_aa: CASSLPSLALTPDTQYF; cdr3_nt: TGTGCCAGCAGCTTACCCTCTCTAGCCCTAACTCCAGATACGCAGTATTTT
v_call: TRBV10-3; clone_size: NA; d_call: NA; j_call: TRBJ2-3; cdr3_aa: CAISELADTQYF; cdr3_nt: TGTGCCATCAGTGAGCTAGCAGATACGCAGTATTTT
v_call: TRBV6-2/TRBV6-3; clone_size: NA; d_call: TRBD2; j_call: TRBJ2-5; cdr3_aa: CASSSSVAGGQETQYF; cdr3_nt: TGTGCCAGCAGTTCATCGGTGGCGGGGGGCCAAGAGACCCAGTACTTC
v_call: TRBV6-5; clone_size: NA; d_call: TRBD1; j_call: TRBJ2-7; cdr3_aa: CASTPPGQTYEQYF; cdr3_nt: TGTGCCAGCACCCCTCCGGGACAGACCTACGAGCAGTACTTC
v_call: TRBV5-1; clone_size: NA; d_call: TRBD2; j_call: TRBJ2-7; cdr3_aa: CASSFPSQGGRVDEQYF; cdr3_nt: TGCGCCAGCAGCTTCCCCAGTCAGGGCGGGAGGGTCGACGAGCAGTACTTC
v_call: TRBV6-5; clone_size: NA; d_call: TRBD1; j_call: TRBJ1-1; cdr3_aa: CASRLDRVLWAAFF; cdr3_nt: TGTGCCAGCAGACTAGACAGGGTGTTATGGGCGGCTTTCTTT
v_call: TRBV30; clone_size: NA; d_call: NA; j_call: TRBJ1-2; cdr3_aa: CAWSEGDYGYTF; cdr3_nt: TGTGCCTGGAGTGAGGGGGACTATGGCTACACCTTC
v_call: TRBV6-5; clone_size: NA; d_call: TRBD1; j_call: TRBJ2-3; cdr3_aa: CASSYSGTGVSDTQYF; cdr3_nt: TGTGCCAGCAGTTACTCGGGAACAGGGGTTTCAGATACGCAGTATTTT
v_call: TRBV30; clone_size: NA; d_call: TRBD1; j_call: TRBJ2-7; cdr3_aa: CAWTGTGGHEQYF; cdr3_nt: TGTGCCTGGACCGGGACAGGGGGGCACGAGCAGTACTTC
v_call: TRBV18; clone_size: NA; d_call: NA; j_call: TRBJ2-7; cdr3_aa: CASSTADSYEQYF; cdr3_nt: TGTGCCAGCTCGACAGCCGACTCCTACGAGCAGTACTTC
v_call: TRBV24-1; clone_size: few; d_call: TRBD2; j_call: TRBJ2-1; cdr3_aa: CATGPSGSSYNEQFF; cdr3_nt: TGTGCCACCGGACCTAGCGGCAGCTCCTACAATGAGCAGTTCTTC